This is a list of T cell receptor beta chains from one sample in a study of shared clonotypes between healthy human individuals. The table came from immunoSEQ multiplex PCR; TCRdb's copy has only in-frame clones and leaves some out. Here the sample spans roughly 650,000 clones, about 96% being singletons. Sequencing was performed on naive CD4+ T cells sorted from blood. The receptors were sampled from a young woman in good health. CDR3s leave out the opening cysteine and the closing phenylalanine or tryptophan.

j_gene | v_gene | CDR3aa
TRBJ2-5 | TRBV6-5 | ASSTGVLETQY
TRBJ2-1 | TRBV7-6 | AQQRDSSTEQF
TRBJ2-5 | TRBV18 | ASSPPGLGETQY
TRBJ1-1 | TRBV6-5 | ASSYSWGPGATEAF
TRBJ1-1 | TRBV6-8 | ATNIAEAF
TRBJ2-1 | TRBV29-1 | SLSGRVAGAHEQF
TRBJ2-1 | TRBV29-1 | SAGRYNEQF
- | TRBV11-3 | ASSLAGSEQY
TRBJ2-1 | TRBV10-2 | ASNRLAGGLLRDEQF
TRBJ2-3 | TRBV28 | ASGGRGVTGTQY
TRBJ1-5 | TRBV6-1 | ASTWGLDQPQH